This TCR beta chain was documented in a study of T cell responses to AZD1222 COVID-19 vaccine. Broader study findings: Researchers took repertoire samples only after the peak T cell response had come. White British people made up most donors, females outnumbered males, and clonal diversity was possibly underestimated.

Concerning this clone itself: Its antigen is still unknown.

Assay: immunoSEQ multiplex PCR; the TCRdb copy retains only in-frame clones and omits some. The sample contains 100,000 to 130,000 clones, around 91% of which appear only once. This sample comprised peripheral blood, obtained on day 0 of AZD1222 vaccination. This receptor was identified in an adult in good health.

In DNA, the CDR3 is TGTGCCAGCAGCCCACTGCCCACCTATGGCTACACCTTC. Its protein is CASSPLPTYGYTF. V and J are TRBV5-5 and TRBJ1-2; no reliable D call. Between the trimmed V and J ends, which lost 4 bases and 4 bases, there was a span of 11 bases. This CDR3 is 13 amino acids long. Germline loops: CDR1 SGHKS, CDR2 YYEKEE (reference sequence).